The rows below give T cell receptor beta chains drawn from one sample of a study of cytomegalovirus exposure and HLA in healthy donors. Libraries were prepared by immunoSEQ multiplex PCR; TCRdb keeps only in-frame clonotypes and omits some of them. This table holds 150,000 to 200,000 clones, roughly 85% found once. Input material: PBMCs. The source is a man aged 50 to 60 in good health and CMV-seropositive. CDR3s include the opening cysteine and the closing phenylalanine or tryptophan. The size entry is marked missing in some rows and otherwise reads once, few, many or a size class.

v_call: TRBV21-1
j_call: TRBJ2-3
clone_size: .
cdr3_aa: CASGSRGERGTDTQYF

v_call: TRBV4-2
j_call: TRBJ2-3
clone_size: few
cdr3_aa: CASSPSWGGYTDTQYF

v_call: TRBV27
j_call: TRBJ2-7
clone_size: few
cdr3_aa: CASRRQGPYEQYF

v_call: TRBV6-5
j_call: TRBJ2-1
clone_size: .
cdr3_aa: CASSFSWTGDNEQFF

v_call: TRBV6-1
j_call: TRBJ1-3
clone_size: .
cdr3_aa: CASSESGGPSGNTIYF

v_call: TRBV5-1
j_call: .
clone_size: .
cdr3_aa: CASREGQGRGTYEQYF

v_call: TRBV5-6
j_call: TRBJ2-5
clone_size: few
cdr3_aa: CASSLGLAGGIQETQYF

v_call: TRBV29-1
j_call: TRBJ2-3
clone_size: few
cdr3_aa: CSVAPGIGNTQYF

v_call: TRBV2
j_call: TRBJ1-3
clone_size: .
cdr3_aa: CASSVRQSSGNTIYF

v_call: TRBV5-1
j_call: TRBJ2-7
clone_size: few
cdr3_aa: CASSLGGSTYEQYF

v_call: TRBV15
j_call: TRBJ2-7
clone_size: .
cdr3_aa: CATSRDSGWDSSYEQYF

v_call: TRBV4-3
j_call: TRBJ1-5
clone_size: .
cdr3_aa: CASSQDRAQPQHF

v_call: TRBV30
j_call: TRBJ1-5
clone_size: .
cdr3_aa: CAWSTGLDQPQHF

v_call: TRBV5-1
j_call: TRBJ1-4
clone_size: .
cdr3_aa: CASSVQGMANEKLFF

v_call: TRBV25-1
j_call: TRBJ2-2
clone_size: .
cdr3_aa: CASRAEGGQGMTGELFF

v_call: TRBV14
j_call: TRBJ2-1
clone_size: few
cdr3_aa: CASSRSSGVYNEQFF

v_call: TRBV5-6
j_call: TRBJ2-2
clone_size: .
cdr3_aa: CASSLWGGNTGELFF

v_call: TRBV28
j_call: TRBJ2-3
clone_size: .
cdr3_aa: CASSYSGEADTQYF

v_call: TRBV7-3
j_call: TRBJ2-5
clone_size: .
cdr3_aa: CASSPLAGGRFETQYF

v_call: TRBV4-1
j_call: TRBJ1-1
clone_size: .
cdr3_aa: CASSQVPGRDTEAFF

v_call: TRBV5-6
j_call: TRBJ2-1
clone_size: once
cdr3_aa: CASTNGLAREQFF

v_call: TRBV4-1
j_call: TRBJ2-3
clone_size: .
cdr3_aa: CASSLQGTDTQYF

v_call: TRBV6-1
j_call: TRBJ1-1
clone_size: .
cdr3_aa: CASSNRRQGSTEAFF

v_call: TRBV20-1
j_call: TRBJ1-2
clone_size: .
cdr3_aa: CSANYMGGYTF

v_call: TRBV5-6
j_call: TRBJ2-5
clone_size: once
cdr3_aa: CASSSYRAEETQYF

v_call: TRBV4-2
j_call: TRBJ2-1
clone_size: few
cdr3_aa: CASSQARTGGSNEQFF